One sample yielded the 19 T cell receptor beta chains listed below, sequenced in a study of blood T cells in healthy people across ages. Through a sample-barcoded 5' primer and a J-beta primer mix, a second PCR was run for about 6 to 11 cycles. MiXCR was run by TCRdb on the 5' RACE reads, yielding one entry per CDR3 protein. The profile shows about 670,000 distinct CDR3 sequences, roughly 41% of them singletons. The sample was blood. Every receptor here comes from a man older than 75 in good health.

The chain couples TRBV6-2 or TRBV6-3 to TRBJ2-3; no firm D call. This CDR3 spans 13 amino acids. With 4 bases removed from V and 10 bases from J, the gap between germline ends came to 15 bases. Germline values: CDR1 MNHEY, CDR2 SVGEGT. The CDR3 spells CASSSASSRAQYF. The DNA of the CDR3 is TGTGCCAGCAGTTCTGCAAGTTCCCGGGCGCAGTATTTT.

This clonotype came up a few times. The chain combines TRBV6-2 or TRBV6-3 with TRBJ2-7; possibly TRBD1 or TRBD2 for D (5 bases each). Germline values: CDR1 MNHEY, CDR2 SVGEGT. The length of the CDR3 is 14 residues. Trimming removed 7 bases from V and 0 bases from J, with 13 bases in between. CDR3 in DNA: TGTGCCAGCACCCGGGACGTGAGCTCCTACGAGCAGTACTTC. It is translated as CASTRDVSSYEQYF.

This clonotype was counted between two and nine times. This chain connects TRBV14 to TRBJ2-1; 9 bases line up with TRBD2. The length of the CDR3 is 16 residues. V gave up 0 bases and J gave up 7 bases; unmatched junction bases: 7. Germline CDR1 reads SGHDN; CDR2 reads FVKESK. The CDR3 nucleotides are TGTGCCAGCAGCCAAGATTCTAGCGGGGTGGGTAATGAGCAGTTCTTC. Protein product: CASSQDSSGVGNEQFF.

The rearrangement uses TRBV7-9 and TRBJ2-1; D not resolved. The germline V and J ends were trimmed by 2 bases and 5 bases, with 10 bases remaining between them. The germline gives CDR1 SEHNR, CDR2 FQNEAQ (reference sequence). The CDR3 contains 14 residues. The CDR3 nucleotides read TGTGCCAGCAGCTTACGGGTAAAGAACAATGAGCAGTTCTTC. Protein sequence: CASSLRVKNNEQFF.

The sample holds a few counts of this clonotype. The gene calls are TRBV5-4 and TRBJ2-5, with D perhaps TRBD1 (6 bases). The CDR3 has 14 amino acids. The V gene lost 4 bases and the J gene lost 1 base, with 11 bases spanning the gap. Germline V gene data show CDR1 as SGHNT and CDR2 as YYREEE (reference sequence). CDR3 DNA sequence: TGTGCCAGCAGCCCCCCAGGGGTCCAAGAGACCCAGTACTTC. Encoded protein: CASSPPGVQETQYF.

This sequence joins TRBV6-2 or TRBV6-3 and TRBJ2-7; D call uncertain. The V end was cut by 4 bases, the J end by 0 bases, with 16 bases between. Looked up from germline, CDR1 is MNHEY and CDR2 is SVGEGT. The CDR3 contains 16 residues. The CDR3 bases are TGTGCCAGCAGTTTCGGCCCCTCGGAAAGCTCCTACGAGCAGTACTTC. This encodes CASSFGPSESSYEQYF.

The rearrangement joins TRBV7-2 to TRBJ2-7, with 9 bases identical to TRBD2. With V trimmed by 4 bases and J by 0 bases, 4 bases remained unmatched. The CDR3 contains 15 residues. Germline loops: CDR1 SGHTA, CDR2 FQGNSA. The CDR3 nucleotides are TGTGCCAGCAGCTGGGCTAGCGGGACCTCCTACGAGCAGTACTTC. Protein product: CASSWASGTSYEQYF.

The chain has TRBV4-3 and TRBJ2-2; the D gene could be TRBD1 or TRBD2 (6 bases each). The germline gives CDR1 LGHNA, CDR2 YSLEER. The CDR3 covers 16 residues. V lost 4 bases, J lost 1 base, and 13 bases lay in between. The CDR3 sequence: CASSPVGGVNTGELFF. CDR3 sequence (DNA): TGCGCCAGCAGCCCAGTGGGGGGCGTGAACACCGGGGAGCTGTTTTTT.

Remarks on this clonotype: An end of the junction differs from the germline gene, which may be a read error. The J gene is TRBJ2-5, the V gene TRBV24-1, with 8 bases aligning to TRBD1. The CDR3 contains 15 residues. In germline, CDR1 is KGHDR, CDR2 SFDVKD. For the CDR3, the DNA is TGTGCCACCAGTGATCCTAGGACAGGGTTAGAGACCCGGTACTTC. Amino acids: CATSDPRTGLETRYF.

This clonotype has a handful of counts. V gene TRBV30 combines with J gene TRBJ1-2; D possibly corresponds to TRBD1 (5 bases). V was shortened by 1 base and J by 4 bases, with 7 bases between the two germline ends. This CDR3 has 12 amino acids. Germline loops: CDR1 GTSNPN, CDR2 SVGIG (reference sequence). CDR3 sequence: CAWSGGVYGYTF. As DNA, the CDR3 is TGTGCCTGGAGTGGAGGGGTCTATGGCTACACCTTC.

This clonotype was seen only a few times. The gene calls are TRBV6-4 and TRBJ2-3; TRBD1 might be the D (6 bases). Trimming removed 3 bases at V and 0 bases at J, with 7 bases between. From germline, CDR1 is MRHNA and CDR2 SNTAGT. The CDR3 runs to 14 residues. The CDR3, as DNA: TGTGCCAGCAGTGAGGGGGCTAGCACAGATACGCAGTATTTT. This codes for CASSEGASTDTQYF.

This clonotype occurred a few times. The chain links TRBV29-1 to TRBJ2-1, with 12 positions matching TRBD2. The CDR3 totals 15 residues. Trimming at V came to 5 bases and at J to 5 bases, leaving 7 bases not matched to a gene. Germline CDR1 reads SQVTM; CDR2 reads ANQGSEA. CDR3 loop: CSVTRLAGVDNEQFF. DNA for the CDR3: TGCAGCGTTACCCGACTAGCGGGAGTCGACAATGAGCAGTTCTTC.

The DNA for the CDR3 is TGTGCCACCAGCAGTCGACGGACTAGCGGGGATACAGATACGCAGTATTTT. Residues: CATSSRRTSGDTDTQYF. The chain links TRBV15 to TRBJ2-3; 12 bases align to TRBD2. Germline V gene sequence: CDR1 LNHNV, CDR2 YYDKDF (reference sequence). The CDR3 covers 17 residues. With V trimmed by 3 bases and J by 3 bases, 7 bases remained unmatched.

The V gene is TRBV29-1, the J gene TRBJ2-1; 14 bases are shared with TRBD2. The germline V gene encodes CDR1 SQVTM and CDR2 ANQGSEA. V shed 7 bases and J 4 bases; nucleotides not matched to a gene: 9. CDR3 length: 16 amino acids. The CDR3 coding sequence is TGCAGCGCGCCCCGGACTAGCGGGAGGCAATACAATGAGCAGTTCTTC. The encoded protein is CSAPRTSGRQYNEQFF.

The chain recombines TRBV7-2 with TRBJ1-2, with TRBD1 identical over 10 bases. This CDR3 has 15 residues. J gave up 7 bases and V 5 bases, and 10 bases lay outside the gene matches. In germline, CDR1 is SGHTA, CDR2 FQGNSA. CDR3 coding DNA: TGTGCCAGCAGCGCGACAGGGGGCGCTGGTCGTGGCTACACCTTC. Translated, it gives CASSATGGAGRGYTF. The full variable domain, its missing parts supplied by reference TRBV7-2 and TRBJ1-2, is GAGVSQSPSNKVTEKGKDVELRCDPISGHTALYWYRQSLGQGLEFLIYFQGNSAPDKSGLPSDRFSAERTGGSVSTLTIQRTQQEDSAVYLCASSATGGAGRGYTFGSGTRLTVV.

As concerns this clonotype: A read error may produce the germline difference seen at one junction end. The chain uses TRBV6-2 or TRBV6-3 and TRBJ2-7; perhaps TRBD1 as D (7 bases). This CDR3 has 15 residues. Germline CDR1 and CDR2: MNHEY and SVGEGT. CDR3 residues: CTSIQDRTTSYEQYF. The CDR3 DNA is TGTACCAGCATCCAGGACAGGACTACTTCCTACGAGCAGTACTTC.

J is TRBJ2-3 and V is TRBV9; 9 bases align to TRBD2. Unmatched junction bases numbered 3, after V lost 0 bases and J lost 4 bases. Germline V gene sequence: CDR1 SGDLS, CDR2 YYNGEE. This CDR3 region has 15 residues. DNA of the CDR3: TGTGCCAGCAGCGTAGCGGCTAGCGGGGCAGATACGCAGTATTTT. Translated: CASSVAASGADTQYF.

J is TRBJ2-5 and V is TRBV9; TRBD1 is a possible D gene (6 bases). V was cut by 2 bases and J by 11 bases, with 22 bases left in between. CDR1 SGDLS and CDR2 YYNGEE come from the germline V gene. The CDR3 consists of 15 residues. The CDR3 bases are TGTGCCAGCAGCGTGGCAGGGGATTTCAGTGCGGCGCAGTACTTC. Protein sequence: CASSVAGDFSAAQYF. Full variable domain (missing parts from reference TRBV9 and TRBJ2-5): DSGVTQTPKHLITATGQRVTLRCSPRSGDLSVYWYQQSLDQGLQFLIQYYNGEERAKGNILERFSAQQFPDLHSELNLSSLELGDSALYFCASSVAGDFSAAQYFGPGTRLLVL.

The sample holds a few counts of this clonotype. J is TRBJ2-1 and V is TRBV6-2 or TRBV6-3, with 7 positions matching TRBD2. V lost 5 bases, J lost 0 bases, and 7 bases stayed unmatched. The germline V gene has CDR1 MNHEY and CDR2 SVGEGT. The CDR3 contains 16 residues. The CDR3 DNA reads TGTGCCAGCAGTGCGTTAGCGGGCCTCTCCTACAATGAGCAGTTCTTC. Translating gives CASSALAGLSYNEQFF.